This T cell receptor (beta chain) came from a study of blood T cell repertoires in COVID-19. Study summary: Researchers got acute and convalescent COVID-19 samples from the United States, Italy and Spain. T cells, B-cell-depleted T cells, or PBMCs provided the cDNA or gDNA that served as material.

Trimming stripped 6 bases from V and 5 bases from J, with 13 bases between. Germline CDR1 reads SQVTM; CDR2 reads ANQGSEA. The CDR3 is 12 residues long. Authors' analysis steps: Amplification from reference gene primers served as the basis for estimated nucleated cell counts. Using immunoSEQ multiplex PCR, the repertoire was profiled, and TCRdb retains in-frame clones only, with some absent. The V and J calls and clone size are taken from that table; D and trimming were inferred from the DNA. The sample lists 55,000 to 75,000 clones, around 92% seen once, with less than 1.5% in the top ten. This receptor was identified in a man aged 55 to 70 with acute or convalescent COVID-19. This chain links TRBV29-1 with TRBJ1-2; no clear D gene. The sequenced material came from peripheral blood. The CDR3 spells CSVPRRDYGYTF. The CDR3 coding sequence is TGCAGCGTCCCCCGACGGGATTATGGCTACACCTTC.